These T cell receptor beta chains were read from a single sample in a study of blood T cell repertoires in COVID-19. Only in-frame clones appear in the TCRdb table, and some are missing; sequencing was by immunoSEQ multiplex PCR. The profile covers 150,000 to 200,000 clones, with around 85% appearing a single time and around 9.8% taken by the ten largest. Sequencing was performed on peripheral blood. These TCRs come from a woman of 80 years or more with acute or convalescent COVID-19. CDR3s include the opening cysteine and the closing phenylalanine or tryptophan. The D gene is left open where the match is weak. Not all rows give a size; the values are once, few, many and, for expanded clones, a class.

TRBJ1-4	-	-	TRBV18	CASSQVPGTNEKLFF	TGTGCCAGCTCCCAAGTGCCCGGGACTAATGAAAAACTGTTTTTT
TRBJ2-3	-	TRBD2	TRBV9	CASSLSGGLTDTQYF	TGTGCCAGCAGCTTGAGCGGGGGCCTCACAGATACGCAGTATTTT
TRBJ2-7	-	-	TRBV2	CASSVGTSYEQYF	TGTGCCAGCAGTGTAGGGACTTCGTACGAGCAGTACTTC
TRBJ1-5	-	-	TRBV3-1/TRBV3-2	CASSQDPRGQPQHF	TGTGCCAGCAGCCAAGACCCCAGGGGTCAGCCCCAGCATTTT
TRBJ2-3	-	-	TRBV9	CASSVVAPPTDTQYF	TGTGCCAGCAGCGTAGTGGCCCCTCCGACAGATACGCAGTATTTT
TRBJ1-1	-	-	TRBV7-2	CASSSYRGMNTEAFF	TGTGCCAGCAGCTCCTATAGGGGGATGAACACTGAAGCTTTCTTT
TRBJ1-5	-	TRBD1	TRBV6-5	CASSSRRTGPYQPQHF	TGTGCCAGCAGTTCCCGCCGGACAGGACCCTATCAGCCCCAGCATTTT
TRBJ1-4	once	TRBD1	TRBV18	CASSGTGEKANEKLFF	TGTGCCAGCTCCGGGACAGGGGAAAAGGCTAATGAAAAACTGTTTTTT
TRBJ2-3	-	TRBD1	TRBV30	CAWSRQGPASDTQYF	TGTGCCTGGAGTCGACAGGGTCCTGCTTCAGATACGCAGTATTTT
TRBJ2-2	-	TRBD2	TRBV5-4	CASSSGGTGDTGELFF	TGTGCCAGCAGCTCGGGGGGTACCGGGGACACCGGGGAGCTGTTTTTT
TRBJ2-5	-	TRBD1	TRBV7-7	CASSDTGTGLGTQYF	TGTGCCAGCAGCGACACGGGGACAGGGCTTGGGACCCAGTACTTC
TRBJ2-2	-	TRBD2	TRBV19	CASSGPLAGVWELFF	TGTGCCAGTAGTGGACCACTAGCGGGAGTGTGGGAGCTGTTTTTT
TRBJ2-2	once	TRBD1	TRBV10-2	CASSDGRGRNGELFF	TGCGCCAGCAGTGACGGAAGGGGGCGAAACGGGGAGCTGTTTTTT
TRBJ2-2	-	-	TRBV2	CASGGRTNTGELFF	TGTGCCAGCGGGGGCCGGACGAACACCGGGGAGCTGTTTTTT
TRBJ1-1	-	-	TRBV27	CASSPGLNTEAFF	TGTGCCAGCTCCCCAGGGCTGAACACTGAAGCTTTCTTT
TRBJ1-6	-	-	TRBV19	CASTTTRGRNSPLHF	TGTGCCAGTACTACGACCAGGGGACGCAATTCACCCCTCCACTTT
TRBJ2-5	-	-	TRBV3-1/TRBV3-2	CASSQDPIRETQYF	TGTGCCAGCAGCCAAGATCCCATCCGGGAGACCCAGTACTTC
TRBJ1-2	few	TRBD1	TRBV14	CASSFRTGRNYTF	TGTGCCAGCAGCTTTCGGACAGGACGCAACTACACCTTC
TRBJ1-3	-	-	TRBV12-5	CASGFQGARPGNTIYF	TGTGCTAGTGGGTTCCAAGGGGCGAGACCGGGAAACACCATATATTTT